What follows are 16 T cell receptor beta chains derived from one specimen sequenced in a study of blood T cell repertoires in COVID-19. Measured with immunoSEQ multiplex PCR; TCRdb has only the in-frame clones, and not every one. The data show roughly 69,000 clones, around 80% seen once. The specimen sequenced was peripheral blood. The receptors derive from a human donor in a cohort sampled during active COVID-19.

This sequence joins TRBV6-5 and TRBJ2-7; TRBD1 agrees at 7 bases. Germline values: CDR1 MNHEY, CDR2 SVGAGI. Trimming cost V 6 bases and J 1 base; bases outside gene matches: 3. There are 13 residues in the CDR3. The CDR3 DNA reads as TGTGCCAGCAGCCACAGGGGATCCTACGAGCAGTACTTC. This translates into CASSHRGSYEQYF.

This chain uses TRBV5-1 with TRBJ2-1; D may be TRBD2 (5 bases). V lost 0 bases, J lost 2 bases, and 12 bases lay in between. The CDR3 runs to 16 residues. The germline CDR1 and CDR2 sequences are SGHRS and YFSETQ. CDR3: CASSLDGVTTYNEQFF. The CDR3 DNA sequence: TGCGCCAGCAGCTTGGACGGGGTAACAACCTACAATGAGCAGTTCTTC.

In this sample, this clone turned up once. DNA of the CDR3: TGCGCCAGCAGCCCCTTAGCGGGGGGGCTTCAGGTTGAGCAGTTCTTC. Its translation: CASSPLAGGLQVEQFF. The chain combines TRBV4-3 with TRBJ2-1, with 11 bases identical to TRBD2. Trimming took 4 bases from V and 9 from J; bases not matched to a gene: 11. Germline-derived CDR1 and CDR2 are LGHNA and YSLEER. CDR3 length equals 16 residues.

The chain couples TRBV19 to TRBJ2-2, with TRBD2 matching over 11 bases. After removal of 5 bases from V and 4 bases from J, the junction contained 12 bases not matched to a gene. CDR3 length equals 18 residues. CDR1 is LNHDA, CDR2 SQIVND, per germline (reference sequence). CDR3 in DNA: TGTGCCAGTAGTGAACTAGCGGGAGTGAGTCTGGGCACCGGGGAGCTGTTTTTT. It codes for CASSELAGVSLGTGELFF.

The V gene is TRBV7-8, the J gene TRBJ2-7; D gene unclear. Germline CDR1 is SGHVS and CDR2 is FQNEAQ. The CDR3 extends over 14 amino acids. The V and J ends lost 0 bases and 5 bases respectively, with 11 bases between them. The CDR3 reads CASSLAQEGHEQYF. The CDR3 coding sequence is TGTGCCAGCAGCTTAGCGCAGGAAGGTCACGAGCAGTACTTC.

This sequence joins TRBV29-1 and TRBJ2-7; TRBD2 aligns across 9 bases. The CDR3 is made up of 14 amino acids. Losses at the gene ends were 6 bases for V and 2 bases for J; bases not matched to a gene: 8. Looked up from germline, CDR1 is SQVTM and CDR2 is ANQGSEA. CDR3 region: CSVYLAGPTYEQYF. The CDR3 DNA follows: TGCAGCGTCTACCTAGCGGGGCCTACCTACGAGCAGTACTTC.

A single count supports this clone. This chain links TRBV7-9 with TRBJ1-4; D call uncertain. The CDR3 runs 14 residues. Germline CDR1 reads SEHNR; CDR2 reads FQNEAQ (reference sequence). V shed 1 base and J shed 4 bases, with 7 bases lying between them. Here the CDR3 reads CASSLVGSNEKLFF. The CDR3 DNA sequence: TGTGCCAGCAGCTTAGTAGGGAGTAATGAAAAACTGTTTTTT.

The chain carries TRBV5-1 and TRBJ2-7, with D maybe TRBD1 (6 bases). Trimming shortened V by 4 bases and J by 1 base, and 15 bases separated the two germline ends. The CDR3 length is 15 residues. Germline loops: CDR1 SGHRS, CDR2 YFSETQ. This CDR3 reads CASSEGGTGSYEQYF. The CDR3 DNA sequence: TGCGCCAGCAGCGAAGGCGGTACAGGGTCCTACGAGCAGTACTTC.

V usage is TRBV30 and J usage is TRBJ2-7; 8 bases align to TRBD2. This CDR3 has 14 amino acids. The germline V gene encodes CDR1 GTSNPN and CDR2 SVGIG (reference sequence). With V trimmed by 1 base and J by 2 bases, 4 bases remained unmatched. CDR3 DNA: TGTGCCTGGAGTGATGAGCGGGAGCCCTACGAGCAGTACTTC. Translated: CAWSDEREPYEQYF.

V usage is TRBV7-8 and J usage is TRBJ2-4; D gene ambiguous. Trimming removed 1 base at V and 4 bases at J, with 8 bases between. The CDR3 covers 14 residues. The germline V gene encodes CDR1 SGHVS and CDR2 FQNEAQ. CDR3 protein: CASSLGSWKNIQYF. In DNA form, the CDR3 reads TGTGCCAGCAGCTTAGGGAGCTGGAAAAACATTCAGTACTTC.

The rearrangement uses TRBV10-3 and TRBJ1-5; 10 bases map to TRBD1. Trimming cost V 2 bases and J 4 bases; bases outside gene matches: 2. The CDR3 runs 15 residues. Germline CDR1 is ENHRY and CDR2 is SYGVKD. CDR3 nucleotide sequence: TGTGCCATCAGTGAGCCGGGACAGGGGAATCAGCCCCAGCATTTT. Encoded protein: CAISEPGQGNQPQHF.

In its sample, this clone was seen a few times. This rearrangement joins TRBV7-9 to TRBJ2-7; 11 nucleotides agree with TRBD1. Unmatched junction bases numbered 6, after V lost 5 bases and J lost 3 bases. The CDR3 sequence is 15 residues long. Germline V gives CDR1 SEHNR, CDR2 FQNEAQ (reference sequence). This CDR3 is CASSSGQGADYEQYF. CDR3 sequence (DNA): TGTGCCAGCAGCAGCGGACAGGGGGCGGACTACGAGCAGTACTTC.

This clone has only one observation. The genes are TRBV30 and TRBJ2-5; 7 bases map to TRBD2. The CDR3 is 11 residues long. CDR1 GTSNPN and CDR2 SVGIG come from the germline V gene (reference sequence). V gave up 4 bases and J gave up 6 bases; unmatched junction bases: 2. The CDR3 DNA follows: TGTGCCTGGATGGGAGGGAAGACCCAGTACTTC. Translating it yields CAWMGGKTQYF.

The chain combines TRBV4-3 with TRBJ2-7, with TRBD2 identical over 8 bases. CDR1 and CDR2 from the germline V gene are LGHNA and YSLEER. The CDR3 length is 14 residues. V dropped 3 bases and J dropped 4; count of bases not matched to a gene: 5. The CDR3 protein is CASSQGRGGYEQYF. The CDR3 DNA reads as TGCGCCAGCAGCCAGGGGCGCGGGGGGTACGAGCAGTACTTC.

Here the CDR3 reads CASSQETGVNTEAFF. Written as DNA, the CDR3 is TGTGCCAGCAGCCAAGAAACGGGTGTGAACACTGAAGCTTTCTTT. The rearrangement links TRBV3-1 (or the pseudogene TRBV3-2) to TRBJ1-1; D call uncertain. The germline V gene has CDR1 LGHDT and CDR2 YNNKEL (reference sequence). The CDR3 has 15 residues. V lost 0 bases and J lost 0, with 8 bases in between.

V gene TRBV27 combines with J gene TRBJ1-2; possibly TRBD1 for D (5 bases). V lost 4 bases to trimming and J lost 2 bases, with 17 bases between them. Per the germline V gene, CDR1 is MNHEY and CDR2 is SMNVEV (reference sequence). CDR3 length: 16 amino acids. The CDR3 DNA is TGTGCCAGCAGTTCATTTACGGGGGGAGGAAACTATGGCTACACCTTC. As protein: CASSSFTGGGNYGYTF.